This entry describes one T cell receptor beta chain. Its specificity is unknown. The sample originates from a study of cytomegalovirus exposure and HLA in healthy donors. The study's findings and limits: The listing of 160 or so TCR beta chains classed them as cytomegalovirus-associated. It is likely that the observed cluster of highly shared sequence variants was a sequencing artifact. Previously analyzed data showed that most TCR beta V segments were productive at a frequency of about 90% or about 30%.

PCR employed 60 Vbeta and 13 Jbeta primers. Sequencing used immunoSEQ multiplex PCR; TCRdb keeps in-frame clones, though not all of them. The table for this sample gives 70,000 to 75,000 clones. Input material: PBMCs. This receptor was taken from a female donor in good health and CMV-seropositive.

In DNA, the CDR3 is TGCGCCAGCAGCCCCTACGGGACTTACGGGGAGCTGTTTTTT. Translating gives CASSPYGTYGELFF. The chain couples TRBV5-1 to TRBJ2-2; possibly TRBD2 for D (6 bases). Looked up from germline, CDR1 is SGHRS and CDR2 is YFSETQ. The germline V and J ends were trimmed by 4 bases and 7 bases, with 14 bases remaining between them. The CDR3 sequence is 14 residues long.